This T cell receptor (beta chain) appears in the sequencing data of a study of breast tumors, draining lymph nodes, adjacent tissues. This clonotype has ten or more counts. Its antigen is currently unknown. Axillary draining lymph nodes of breast cancer patients supplied the node samples. TCRdb reprocessed the multiplex PCR reads via MiXCR and lists one record per CDR3 protein. The sample has some 200,000 distinct CDR3 sequences; approximately 31% are singletons. General study findings and limits: Compared with lymph nodes, tumors were less diverse; compared with nontumor tissue, more. That most tumor T cells come from lymph nodes remained unproven.

Germline trimming cut 1 base from V and 6 bases from J; bases unmatched to any gene: 7. This CDR3 is built from 15 residues. The material sequenced was axillary lymph node tissue. The rearrangement links TRBV12-3 or TRBV12-4 to TRBJ2-3; 7 nucleotides match TRBD2. The sequence was obtained from a female donor with breast cancer. Some clones in this sample may be carry-over from other donors' samples. The DNA of the CDR3 is TGTGCCAGCAGTTTAGGGGACTTCGGGGGGGATACGCAGTATTTT. Its translation: CASSLGDFGGDTQYF.